This TCR beta chain was found in a study of cytomegalovirus exposure and HLA in healthy donors. Across the whole study: In a later analysis, it was reported that the approximately 120 validation repertoires had been produced on the same platform as the 550 to 700 repertoires belonging to the first cohort.

Study-level results: With high specificity and sensitivity, the classifier reportedly diagnosed cytomegalovirus status.

The protocol was immunoSEQ multiplex PCR, while the TCRdb copy is restricted to in-frame clones and leaves out a portion. The data contain approximately 160,000 clones, roughly nine tenths of them singletons. As to this clone: Its antigen is currently unknown.

The CDR3 covers 14 residues. Trimming stripped 4 bases from V and 0 bases from J, with 10 bases between. The germline V gene encodes CDR1 SGHNT and CDR2 YYREEE (reference sequence). Separation from the 666-subject first cohort characterized the roughly 110-subject validation cohort, to which the donors belonged. The sample consisted of PBMCs. The rearrangement joins TRBV5-4 to TRBJ2-5; D is perhaps TRBD1 or TRBD2 (5 bases each). The sequence came from a woman between 25 and 40 years old in good health and CMV-seronegative. The CDR3 is CASSLGRHQETQYF. The CDR3 DNA reads TGTGCCAGCAGCCTGGGACGGCACCAAGAGACCCAGTACTTC.